Listed below are T cell receptor beta chains from one sample, sequenced in a study of T cell responses to AZD1222 COVID-19 vaccine. Some clones are missing from TCRdb's copy, which holds only in-frame ones; the method was immunoSEQ multiplex PCR. This table has approximately 80,000 clones, over 75% appearing once. The sequences come from peripheral blood, collected 28 days after the second AZD1222 dose. These receptors were obtained from an adult who received the AZD1222 COVID-19 vaccine. The CDR3 runs from the conserved cysteine through the conserved F or W. A D gene is named only where the DNA matches it firmly. Rows may omit the clone size; those that give it use once, few, many or a size class.

TRBV6-6	TRBJ1-1	-	-	CATQNLGQLNTEAFF	TGTGCCACCCAGAACTTAGGACAGTTGAACACTGAAGCTTTCTTT
TRBV28	TRBJ1-5	-	-	CASSLQGLVQPQHF	TGTGCCAGCAGTCTTCAGGGGCTGGTTCAGCCCCAGCATTTT
TRBV24-1	TRBJ2-1	-	-	CATSDLWNEQFF	TGTGCCACCAGTGATTTATGGAATGAGCAGTTCTTC
TRBV28	TRBJ1-1	-	TRBD1	CASTLTGSTEAFF	TGTGCCAGCACCTTGACAGGGTCTACTGAAGCTTTCTTT
TRBV28	TRBJ1-2	once	-	CASSLETVDVGYTF	TGTGCCAGCAGTTTAGAAACAGTGGACGTTGGCTACACCTTC
TRBV7-3	TRBJ2-1	-	TRBD1	CASSGRTGNNEQFF	TGTGCCAGCAGCGGACGGACAGGGAATAATGAGCAGTTCTTC
TRBV3-1/TRBV3-2	TRBJ1-1	-	TRBD1	CASSQMGQGSEAFF	TGTGCCAGCAGCCAGATGGGACAGGGAAGTGAAGCTTTCTTT
TRBV5-1	TRBJ1-4	-	TRBD1	CASRIGQGGEKLFF	TGCGCCAGCAGAATCGGACAGGGAGGTGAAAAACTGTTTTTT
TRBV28	TRBJ2-7	-	-	CASSPPLTRVSYEQYF	TGTGCCAGCAGTCCCCCTCTCACGCGAGTATCCTACGAGCAGTACTTC
TRBV19	TRBJ2-1	-	-	CATSSGANNEQFF	TGTGCCACATCATCGGGAGCCAACAATGAGCAGTTCTTC
TRBV9	TRBJ2-5	-	-	CASSAAQGLRETQYF	TGTGCCAGCAGCGCCGCCCAGGGTTTAAGGGAGACCCAGTACTTC
TRBV28	TRBJ2-7	few	TRBD2	CASSRSGGSSYEQYF	TGTGCCAGCAGCCGGAGCGGGGGAAGCTCCTACGAGCAGTACTTC
TRBV9	TRBJ1-1	-	-	CASSVNLGRNTEAFF	TGTGCCAGCAGCGTGAATTTGGGAAGAAACACTGAAGCTTTCTTT
TRBV7-2	TRBJ2-1	-	TRBD2	CASSLRRREGRNEQFF	TGTGCCAGCAGCTTAAGACGGCGGGAGGGCCGCAATGAGCAGTTCTTC
TRBV27	TRBJ1-6	few	-	CASSFLGSPLHF	TGTGCCAGCAGTTTTTTAGGGTCACCCCTCCACTTT
TRBV7-8	TRBJ2-5	-	TRBD2	CASSVLAGGGETQYF	TGTGCCAGCAGCGTACTAGCGGGAGGTGGAGAGACCCAGTACTTC
TRBV28	TRBJ2-5	-	-	CASSFVEVETQYF	TGTGCCAGCAGTTTCGTGGAGGTGGAGACCCAGTACTTC
TRBV2	TRBJ1-3	-	-	CASNLWGSDYTGNTIYF	TGTGCCAGCAATCTTTGGGGCAGCGATTACACTGGAAACACCATATATTTT
TRBV28	TRBJ1-2	-	-	CASSLGPGSGYTF	TGTGCCAGCAGTTTAGGGCCAGGGTCTGGCTACACCTTC
TRBV28	TRBJ1-2	-	TRBD1	CASSTTGGLEYGYTF	TGTGCCAGCAGCACAACAGGGGGCCTCGAATATGGCTACACCTTC
TRBV19	TRBJ1-1	-	-	CASREEQGAPTEAFF	TGTGCCAGTAGGGAGGAACAGGGTGCGCCAACTGAAGCTTTCTTT
TRBV5-5	TRBJ1-4	once	-	CASSLDLWEKLFF	TGTGCCAGCAGCTTGGACTTGTGGGAAAAACTGTTTTTT
TRBV10-3	TRBJ2-6	-	-	CAISDDASGANVLTF	TGTGCCATCAGTGATGATGCCTCTGGGGCCAACGTCCTGACTTTC
TRBV6-5	TRBJ2-7	-	TRBD2	CAIGGAGVLNEQYF	TGTGCGATTGGGGGAGCGGGGGTGTTGAACGAGCAGTACTTC
TRBV4-2	TRBJ2-2	few	TRBD1	CASSQDWGQGAGELFF	TGTGCCAGCAGCCAAGATTGGGGACAGGGGGCCGGGGAGCTGTTTTTT
TRBV3-1/TRBV3-2	TRBJ1-1	-	-	CASSQGTPGNTEAFF	TGTGCCAGCAGCCAAGGGACTCCAGGAAACACTGAAGCTTTCTTT
TRBV7-2	TRBJ1-5	-	TRBD1	CASSPRTGASQPQHF	TGTGCCAGCAGCCCTAGGACAGGGGCGAGTCAGCCCCAGCATTTT
TRBV4-2	TRBJ1-2	-	-	CASSPDSYGYTF	TGTGCCAGCAGCCCCGACTCCTATGGCTACACCTTC
TRBV15	TRBJ1-4	once	-	CATSRDRDLTNEKLFF	TGTGCCACCAGCAGAGATCGGGACCTTACGAATGAAAAACTGTTTTTT
TRBV6-1	TRBJ1-4	-	-	CASSEQGGEKLFF	TGTGCCAGCAGTGAACAGGGTGGTGAAAAACTGTTTTTT
TRBV3-1/TRBV3-2	TRBJ2-1	-	TRBD2	CASRGLAGPGSSYNEQFF	TGTGCCAGCAGGGGACTAGCGGGGCCGGGGAGCTCCTACAATGAGCAGTTCTTC
TRBV7-8	TRBJ1-4	few	-	CASSLEAGFNEKLFF	TGTGCCAGCAGCTTAGAGGCAGGCTTTAATGAAAAACTGTTTTTT
TRBV19	TRBJ1-2	-	-	CASLNHGAGRYGYTF	TGTGCCAGCCTAAACCACGGGGCGGGACGTTATGGCTACACCTTC
TRBV25-1	TRBJ1-4	-	TRBD1	CASSYGTDEKLFF	TGTGCCAGCAGTTATGGGACAGACGAAAAACTGTTTTTT
TRBV6-2/TRBV6-3	TRBJ1-3	-	TRBD1	CASSSMKPGQGQRSGNTIYF	TGTGCCAGCAGTTCAATGAAGCCGGGACAGGGTCAGCGCTCTGGAAACACCATATATTTT
TRBV2	TRBJ2-1	-	TRBD2	CASSGPSGGAYNEQFF	TGTGCCAGCAGTGGACCTAGCGGGGGGGCCTACAATGAGCAGTTCTTC
TRBV7-6	TRBJ2-2	-	TRBD2	CASSLASGGYAGELFF	TGTGCCAGCAGCTTAGCATCGGGGGGATACGCCGGGGAGCTGTTTTTT
TRBV25-1	TRBJ2-2	once	-	CASSGMGQGSGELFF	TGTGCCAGCAGCGGAATGGGTCAGGGATCCGGGGAGCTGTTTTTT
TRBV20-1	TRBJ2-7	-	TRBD1	CSASDTGTGVYEQYF	TGCAGTGCTAGTGATACCGGGACAGGGGTATACGAGCAGTACTTC
TRBV28	TRBJ2-7	-	TRBD2	CASSGLAGVRGEQYF	TGTGCCAGCAGTGGACTAGCGGGAGTTCGAGGCGAGCAGTACTTC
TRBV5-4	TRBJ2-7	-	TRBD1	CASSPFRGTGGEQYF	TGTGCCAGCAGCCCGTTCCGGGGGACAGGGGGTGAGCAGTACTTC
TRBV12-5	TRBJ1-1	-	TRBD1	CASGSGTANTEAFF	TGTGCTAGTGGTTCTGGGACAGCGAACACTGAAGCTTTCTTT
TRBV5-4	TRBJ2-1	-	TRBD2	CASSPRTSGRFGAYNEQFF	TGTGCCAGCAGCCCCCGGACTAGCGGGAGATTCGGGGCCTACAATGAGCAGTTCTTC
TRBV28	TRBJ1-2	-	-	CASSSEAGYGYTF	TGTGCCAGCAGTTCCGAGGCCGGGTATGGCTACACCTTC
TRBV5-5	TRBJ1-5	-	-	CASSARQVGSNQPQHF	TGTGCCAGCAGCGCGCGACAGGTCGGGAGCAATCAGCCCCAGCATTTT
TRBV27	TRBJ1-6	-	-	CASRIMDSFYSPLHF	TGTGCCAGCCGTATAATGGACAGCTTTTATTCACCCCTCCACTTT
TRBV18	TRBJ2-3	-	TRBD2	CASSPSGGVADTQYF	TGTGCCAGCTCACCATCCGGGGGGGTCGCAGATACGCAGTATTTT
TRBV6-5	TRBJ1-4	-	TRBD1	CASSYPRTGQDEKLFF	TGTGCCAGCAGTTACCCGAGGACAGGGCAGGATGAAAAACTGTTTTTT